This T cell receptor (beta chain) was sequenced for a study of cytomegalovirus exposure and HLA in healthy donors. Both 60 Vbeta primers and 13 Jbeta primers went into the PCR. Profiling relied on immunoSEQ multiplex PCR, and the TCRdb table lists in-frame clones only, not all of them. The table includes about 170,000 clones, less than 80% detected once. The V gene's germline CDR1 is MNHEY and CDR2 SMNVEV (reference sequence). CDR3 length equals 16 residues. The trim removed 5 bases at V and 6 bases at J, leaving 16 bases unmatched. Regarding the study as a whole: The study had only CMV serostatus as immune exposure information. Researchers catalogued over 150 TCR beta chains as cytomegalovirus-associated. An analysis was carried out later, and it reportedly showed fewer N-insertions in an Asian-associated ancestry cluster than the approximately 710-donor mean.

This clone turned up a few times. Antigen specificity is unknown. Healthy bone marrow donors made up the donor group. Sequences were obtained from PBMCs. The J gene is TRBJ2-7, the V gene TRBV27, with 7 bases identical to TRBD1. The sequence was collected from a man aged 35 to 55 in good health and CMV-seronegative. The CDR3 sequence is CASSLRQGGRWGEQYF. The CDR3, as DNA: TGTGCCAGCAGTCTGCGACAGGGTGGGCGCTGGGGCGAGCAGTACTTC.